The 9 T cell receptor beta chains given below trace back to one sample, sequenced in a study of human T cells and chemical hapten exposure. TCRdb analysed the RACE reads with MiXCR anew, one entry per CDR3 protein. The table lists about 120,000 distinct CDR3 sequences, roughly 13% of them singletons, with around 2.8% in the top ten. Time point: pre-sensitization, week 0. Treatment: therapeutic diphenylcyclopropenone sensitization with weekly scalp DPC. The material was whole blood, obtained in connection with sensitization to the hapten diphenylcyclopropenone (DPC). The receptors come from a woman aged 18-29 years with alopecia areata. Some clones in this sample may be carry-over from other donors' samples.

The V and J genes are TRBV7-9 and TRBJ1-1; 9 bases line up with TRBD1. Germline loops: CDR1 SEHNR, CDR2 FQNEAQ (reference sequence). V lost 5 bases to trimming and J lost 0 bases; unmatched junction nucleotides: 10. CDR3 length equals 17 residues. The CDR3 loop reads CASSRDRAVLMNTEAFF. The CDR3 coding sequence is TGTGCCAGCAGCCGGGACAGGGCAGTATTAATGAACACTGAAGCTTTCTTT.

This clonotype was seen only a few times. CDR3 DNA sequence: TGTGCCAGCAGTGAATGGGCGGCGCGTAGCACAGATACGCAGTATTTT. Encoded protein: CASSEWAARSTDTQYF. This chain uses TRBV2 with TRBJ2-3, with D unclear. V was cut by 2 bases and J by 0 bases, with 12 bases left in between. This CDR3 spans 16 amino acids. CDR1 is SNHLY, CDR2 FYNNEI, per germline.

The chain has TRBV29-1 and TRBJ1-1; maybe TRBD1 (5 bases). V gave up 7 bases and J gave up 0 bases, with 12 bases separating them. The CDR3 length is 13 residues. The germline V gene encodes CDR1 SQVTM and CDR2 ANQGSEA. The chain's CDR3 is CSAEGSLNTEAFF. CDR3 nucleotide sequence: TGCAGCGCAGAGGGGTCCCTGAACACTGAAGCTTTCTTT.

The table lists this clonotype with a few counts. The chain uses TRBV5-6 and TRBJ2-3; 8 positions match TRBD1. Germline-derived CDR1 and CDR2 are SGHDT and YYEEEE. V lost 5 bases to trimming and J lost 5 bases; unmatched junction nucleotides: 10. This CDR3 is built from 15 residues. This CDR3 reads CASSFPGQAGDTQYF. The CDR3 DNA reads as TGTGCCAGCAGTTTCCCGGGACAGGCGGGAGATACGCAGTATTTT.

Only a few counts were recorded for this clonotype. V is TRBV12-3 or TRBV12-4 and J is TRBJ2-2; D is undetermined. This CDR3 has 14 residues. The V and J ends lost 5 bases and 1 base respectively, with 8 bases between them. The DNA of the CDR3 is TGTGCCAGCAGTCCCATCTTGAACACCGGGGAGCTGTTTTTT. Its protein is CASSPILNTGELFF.

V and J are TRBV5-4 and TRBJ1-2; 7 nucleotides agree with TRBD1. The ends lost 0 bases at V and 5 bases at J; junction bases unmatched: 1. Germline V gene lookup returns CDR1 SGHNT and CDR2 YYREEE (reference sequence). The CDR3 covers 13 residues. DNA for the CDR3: TGTGCCAGCAGCTTGGCAGGGGGTTATGGCTACACCTTC. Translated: CASSLAGGYGYTF.

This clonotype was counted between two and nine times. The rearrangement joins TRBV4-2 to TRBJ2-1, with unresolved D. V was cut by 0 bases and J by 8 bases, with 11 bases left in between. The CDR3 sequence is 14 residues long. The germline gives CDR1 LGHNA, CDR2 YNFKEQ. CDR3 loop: CASSQDRPLDEQFF. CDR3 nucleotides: TGTGCCAGCAGCCAAGACCGACCTTTAGATGAGCAGTTCTTC.

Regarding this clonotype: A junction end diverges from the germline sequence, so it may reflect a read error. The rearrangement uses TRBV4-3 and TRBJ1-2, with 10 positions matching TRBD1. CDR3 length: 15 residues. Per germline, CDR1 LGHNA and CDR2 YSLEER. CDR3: CASSQGQGASYDYTF. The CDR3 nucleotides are TGCGCCAGCAGCCAAGGACAGGGGGCGTCCTATGACTACACCTTC.

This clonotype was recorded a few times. The CDR3 sequence: CASSLYRASSYNEQFF. The CDR3 DNA is TGCGCCAGCAGCTTGTACAGGGCGAGCTCCTACAATGAGCAGTTCTTC. This sequence joins TRBV5-1 and TRBJ2-1; TRBD1 is a possible D gene (6 bases). V was trimmed by 1 base and J by 0 bases, leaving 11 bases between them. This CDR3 spans 16 amino acids. Germline-derived CDR1 and CDR2 are SGHRS and YFSETQ.